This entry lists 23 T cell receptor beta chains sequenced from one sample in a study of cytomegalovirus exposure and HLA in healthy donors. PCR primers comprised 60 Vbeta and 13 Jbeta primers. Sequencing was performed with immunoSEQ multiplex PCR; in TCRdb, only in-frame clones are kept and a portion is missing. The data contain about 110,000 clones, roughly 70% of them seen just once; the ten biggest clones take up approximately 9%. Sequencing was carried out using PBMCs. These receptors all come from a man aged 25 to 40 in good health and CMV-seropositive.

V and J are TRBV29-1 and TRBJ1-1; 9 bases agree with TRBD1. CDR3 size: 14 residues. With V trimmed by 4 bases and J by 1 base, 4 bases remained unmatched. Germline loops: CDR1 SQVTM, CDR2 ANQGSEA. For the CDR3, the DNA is TGCAGCGTTGGTACAGGGGGCCCGAACACTGAAGCTTTCTTT. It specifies CSVGTGGPNTEAFF.

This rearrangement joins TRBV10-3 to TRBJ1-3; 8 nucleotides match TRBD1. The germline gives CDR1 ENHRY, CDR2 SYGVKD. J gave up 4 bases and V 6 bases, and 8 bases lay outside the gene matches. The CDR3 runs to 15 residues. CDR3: CAISRDRSGGNTIYF. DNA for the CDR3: TGTGCCATCAGCCGGGACAGGAGTGGCGGAAACACCATATATTTT.

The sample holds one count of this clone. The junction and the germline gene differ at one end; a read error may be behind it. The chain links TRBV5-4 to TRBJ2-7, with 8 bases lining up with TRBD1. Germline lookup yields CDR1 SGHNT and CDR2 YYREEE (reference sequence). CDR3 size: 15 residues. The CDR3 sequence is CASSLEQGVSYERYF. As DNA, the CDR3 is TGTGCCAGCAGCCTAGAACAGGGGGTATCCTACGAGCGGTACTTC. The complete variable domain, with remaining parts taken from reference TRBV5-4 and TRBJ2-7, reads ETGVTQSPTHLIKTRGQQVTLRCSSQSGHNTVSWYQQALGQGPQFIFQYYREEENGRGNFPPRFSGLQFPNYSSELNVNALELDDSALYLCASSLEQGVSYERYFGPGTRLTVT.

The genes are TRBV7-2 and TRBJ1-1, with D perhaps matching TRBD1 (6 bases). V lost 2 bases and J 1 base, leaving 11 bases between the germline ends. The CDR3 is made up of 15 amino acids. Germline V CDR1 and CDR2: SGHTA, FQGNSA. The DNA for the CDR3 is TGTGCCAGCAGCTTATTCGCAGGGGAGAACACTGAAGCTTTCTTT. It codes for CASSLFAGENTEAFF.

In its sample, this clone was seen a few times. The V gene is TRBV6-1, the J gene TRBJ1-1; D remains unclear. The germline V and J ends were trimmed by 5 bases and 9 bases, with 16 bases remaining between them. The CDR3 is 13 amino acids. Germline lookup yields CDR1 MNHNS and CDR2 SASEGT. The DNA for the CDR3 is TGTGCCAGCAGTTCCTCGCTATTGAGAAAAGCTTTCTTT. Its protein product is CASSSSLLRKAFF.

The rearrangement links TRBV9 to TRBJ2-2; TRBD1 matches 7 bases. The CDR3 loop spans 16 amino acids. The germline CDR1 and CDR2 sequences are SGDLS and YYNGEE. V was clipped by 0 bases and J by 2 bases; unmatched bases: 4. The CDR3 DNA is TGTGCCAGCAGCGTAGGAGGGGGCGGAAACACCGGGGAGCTGTTTTTT. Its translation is CASSVGGGGNTGELFF.

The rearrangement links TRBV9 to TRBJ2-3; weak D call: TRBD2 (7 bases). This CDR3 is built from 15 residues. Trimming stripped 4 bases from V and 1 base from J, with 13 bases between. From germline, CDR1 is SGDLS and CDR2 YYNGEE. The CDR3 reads CASSTGGIRTDTQYF. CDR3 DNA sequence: TGTGCCAGCAGCACGGGGGGCATCCGCACAGATACGCAGTATTTT.

CDR3 in amino acids: CAISELVGAPYGYTF. In nucleotides, the CDR3 is TGTGCCATCAGTGAGTTGGTGGGGGCCCCTTACGGCTACACCTTC. The rearrangement links TRBV10-3 to TRBJ1-2; weak D call: TRBD1 (6 bases). Germline V gene sequence: CDR1 ENHRY, CDR2 SYGVKD. This CDR3 has 15 residues. With 1 base removed from V and 8 bases from J, the gap between germline ends came to 17 bases.

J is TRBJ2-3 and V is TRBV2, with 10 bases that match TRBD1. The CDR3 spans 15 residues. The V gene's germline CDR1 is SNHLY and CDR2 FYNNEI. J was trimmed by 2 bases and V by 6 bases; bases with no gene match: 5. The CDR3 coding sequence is TGTGCCAGCAGGGGGACAGGGGTACCCACAGATACGCAGTATTTT. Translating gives CASRGTGVPTDTQYF.

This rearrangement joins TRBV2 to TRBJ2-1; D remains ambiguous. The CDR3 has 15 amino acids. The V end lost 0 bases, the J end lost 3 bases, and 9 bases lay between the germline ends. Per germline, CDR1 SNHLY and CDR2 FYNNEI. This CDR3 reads CASSEAPTHYNEQFF. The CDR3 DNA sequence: TGTGCCAGCAGTGAAGCGCCGACACACTACAATGAGCAGTTCTTC.

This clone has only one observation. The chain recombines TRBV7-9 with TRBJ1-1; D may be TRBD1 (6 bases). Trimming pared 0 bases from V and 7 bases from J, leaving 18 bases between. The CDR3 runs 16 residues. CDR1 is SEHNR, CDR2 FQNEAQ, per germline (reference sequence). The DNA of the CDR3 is TGTGCCAGCAGCTTAGCGCCGACAGGTAGTGGTGATGAAGCTTTCTTT. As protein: CASSLAPTGSGDEAFF. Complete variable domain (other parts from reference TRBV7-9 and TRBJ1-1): DTGVSQNPRHKITKRGQNVTFRCDPISEHNRLYWYRQTLGQGPEFLTYFQNEAQLEKSRLLSDRFSAERPKGSFSTLEIQRTEQGDSAMYLCASSLAPTGSGDEAFFGQGTRLTVV.

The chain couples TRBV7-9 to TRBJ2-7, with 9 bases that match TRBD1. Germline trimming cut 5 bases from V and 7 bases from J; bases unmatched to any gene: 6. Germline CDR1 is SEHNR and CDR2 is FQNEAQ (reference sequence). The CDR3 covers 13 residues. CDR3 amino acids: CASSIPDRGEQYV. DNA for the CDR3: TGTGCCAGCAGCATCCCCGACAGGGGGGAGCAGTACGTC.

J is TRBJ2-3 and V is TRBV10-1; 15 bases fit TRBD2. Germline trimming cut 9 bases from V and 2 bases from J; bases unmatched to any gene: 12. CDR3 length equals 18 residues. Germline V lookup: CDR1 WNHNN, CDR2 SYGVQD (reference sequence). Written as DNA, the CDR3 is TGCGCCAGTACGGTAGGGACTAGCGGGAGGTCTTACACAGATACGCAGTATTTT. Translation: CASTVGTSGRSYTDTQYF.

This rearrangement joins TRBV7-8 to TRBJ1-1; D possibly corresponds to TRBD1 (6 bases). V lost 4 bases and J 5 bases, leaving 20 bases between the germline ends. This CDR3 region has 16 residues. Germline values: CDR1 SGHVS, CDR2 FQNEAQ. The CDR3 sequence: CASSSGQRGTGTEAFF. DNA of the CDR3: TGTGCCAGCAGCTCAGGACAGCGGGGTACGGGGACTGAAGCTTTCTTT.

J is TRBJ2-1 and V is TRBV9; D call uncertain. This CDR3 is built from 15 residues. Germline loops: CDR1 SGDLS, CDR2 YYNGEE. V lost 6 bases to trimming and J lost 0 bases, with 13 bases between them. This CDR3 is CASTMTPSSYNEQFF. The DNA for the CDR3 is TGTGCCAGCACGATGACTCCCAGCTCCTACAATGAGCAGTTCTTC.

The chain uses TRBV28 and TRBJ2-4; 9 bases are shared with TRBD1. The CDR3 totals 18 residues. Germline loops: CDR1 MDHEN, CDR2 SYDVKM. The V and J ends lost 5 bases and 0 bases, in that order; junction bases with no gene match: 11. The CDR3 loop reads CASSPGTGHPLAKNIQYF. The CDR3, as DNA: TGTGCCAGCAGTCCCGGGACAGGGCACCCCCTAGCCAAAAACATTCAGTACTTC. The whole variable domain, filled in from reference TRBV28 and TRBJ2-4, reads DVKVTQSSRYLVKRTGEKVFLECVQDMDHENMFWYRQDPGLGLRLIYFSYDVKMKEKGDIPEGYSVSREKKERFSLILESASTNQTSMYLCASSPGTGHPLAKNIQYFGAGTRLSVL.

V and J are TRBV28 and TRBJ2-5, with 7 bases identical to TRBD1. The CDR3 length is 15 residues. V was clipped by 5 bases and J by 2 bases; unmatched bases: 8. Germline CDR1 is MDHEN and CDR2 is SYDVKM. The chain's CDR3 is CASSAYRGRQETQYF. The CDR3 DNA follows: TGTGCCAGCAGTGCATACAGGGGCCGTCAAGAGACCCAGTACTTC.

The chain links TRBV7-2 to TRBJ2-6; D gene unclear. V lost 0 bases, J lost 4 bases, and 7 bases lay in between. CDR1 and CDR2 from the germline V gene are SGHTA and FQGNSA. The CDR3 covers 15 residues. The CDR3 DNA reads TGTGCCAGCAGCTTAGCTTGGGCCGGGGCCAACGTCCTGACTTTC. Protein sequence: CASSLAWAGANVLTF.

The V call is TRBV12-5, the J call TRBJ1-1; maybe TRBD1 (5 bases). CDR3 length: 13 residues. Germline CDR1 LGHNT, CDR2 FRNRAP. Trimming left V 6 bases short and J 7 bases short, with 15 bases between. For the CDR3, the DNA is TGTGCTAGTGGCCTAAACCAGGGCCTTGAAGCTTTCTTT. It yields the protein CASGLNQGLEAFF.

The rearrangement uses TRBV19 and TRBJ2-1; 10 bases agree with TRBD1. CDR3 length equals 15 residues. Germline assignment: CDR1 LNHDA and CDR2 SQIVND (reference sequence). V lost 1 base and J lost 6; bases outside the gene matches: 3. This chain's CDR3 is CASSIVRDRGNEQFF. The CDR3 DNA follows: TGTGCCAGTAGTATAGTCCGGGACAGGGGCAATGAGCAGTTCTTC.

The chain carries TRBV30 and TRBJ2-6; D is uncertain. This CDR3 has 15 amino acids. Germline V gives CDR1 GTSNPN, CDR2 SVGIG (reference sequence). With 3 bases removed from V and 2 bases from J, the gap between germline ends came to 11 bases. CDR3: CAWSAHSTGANVLTF. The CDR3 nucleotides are TGTGCCTGGAGCGCCCACAGTACTGGGGCCAACGTCCTGACTTTC.

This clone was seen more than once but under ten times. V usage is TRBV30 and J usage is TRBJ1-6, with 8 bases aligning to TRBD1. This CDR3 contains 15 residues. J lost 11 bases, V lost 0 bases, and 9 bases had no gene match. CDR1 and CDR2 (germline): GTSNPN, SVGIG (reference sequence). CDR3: CAWSVRQGMSTPLHF. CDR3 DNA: TGTGCCTGGAGTGTTCGACAGGGGATGTCAACACCCCTCCACTTT.

The CDR3 here is CASSFQSQAYF. The CDR3 DNA is TGTGCCAGCAGCTTCCAGTCCCAGGCATATTTT. The V and J genes are TRBV11-2 and TRBJ1-3, with D uncertain. The CDR3 consists of 11 residues. CDR1 is SGHAT and CDR2 is FQNNGV in the germline V gene. Deletions cut 3 bases from V and 15 bases from J, with 12 bases between. The complete variable domain, with remaining parts taken from reference TRBV11-2 and TRBJ1-3, reads EAGVAQSPRYKIIEKRQSVAFWCNPISGHATLYWYQQILGQGPKLLIQFQNNGVVDDSQLPKDRFSAERLKGVDSTLKIQPAKLEDSAVYLCASSFQSQAYFGEGSWLTVV.